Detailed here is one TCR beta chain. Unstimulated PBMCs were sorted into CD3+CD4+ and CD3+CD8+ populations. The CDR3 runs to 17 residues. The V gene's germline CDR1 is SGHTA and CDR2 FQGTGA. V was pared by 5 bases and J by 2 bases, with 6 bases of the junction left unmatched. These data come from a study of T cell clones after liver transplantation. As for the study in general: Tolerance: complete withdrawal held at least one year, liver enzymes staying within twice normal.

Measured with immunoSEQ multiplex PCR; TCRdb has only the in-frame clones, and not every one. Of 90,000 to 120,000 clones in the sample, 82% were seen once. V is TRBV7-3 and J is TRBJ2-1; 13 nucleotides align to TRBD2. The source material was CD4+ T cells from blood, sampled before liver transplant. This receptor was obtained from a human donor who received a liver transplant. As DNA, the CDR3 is TGTGCCAGCAGCCCCACCGGGACTAGCGGGACCTACAATGAGCAGTTCTTC. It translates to CASSPTGTSGTYNEQFF.